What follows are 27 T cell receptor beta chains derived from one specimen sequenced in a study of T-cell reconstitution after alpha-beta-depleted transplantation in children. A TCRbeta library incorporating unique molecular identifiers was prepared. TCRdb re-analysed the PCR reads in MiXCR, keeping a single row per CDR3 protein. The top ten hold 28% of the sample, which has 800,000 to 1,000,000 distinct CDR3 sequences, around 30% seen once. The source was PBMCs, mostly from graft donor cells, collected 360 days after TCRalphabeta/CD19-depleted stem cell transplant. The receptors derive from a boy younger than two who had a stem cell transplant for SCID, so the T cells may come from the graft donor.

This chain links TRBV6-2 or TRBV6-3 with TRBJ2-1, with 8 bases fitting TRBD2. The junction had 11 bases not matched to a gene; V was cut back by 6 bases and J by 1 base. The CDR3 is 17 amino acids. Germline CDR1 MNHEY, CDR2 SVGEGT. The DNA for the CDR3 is TGTGCCAGCAGGCCAGGCCGGGGGGGCGGGTCCTACAATGAGCAGTTCTTC. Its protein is CASRPGRGGGSYNEQFF.

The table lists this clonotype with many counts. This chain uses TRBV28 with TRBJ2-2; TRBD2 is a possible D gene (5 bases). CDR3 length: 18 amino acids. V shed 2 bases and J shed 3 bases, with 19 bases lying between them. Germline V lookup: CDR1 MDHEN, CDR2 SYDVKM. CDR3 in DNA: TGTGCCAGCAGTTTAGATGTCAGCGAGGGAATTTACACCGGGGAGCTGTTTTTT. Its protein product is CASSLDVSEGIYTGELFF.

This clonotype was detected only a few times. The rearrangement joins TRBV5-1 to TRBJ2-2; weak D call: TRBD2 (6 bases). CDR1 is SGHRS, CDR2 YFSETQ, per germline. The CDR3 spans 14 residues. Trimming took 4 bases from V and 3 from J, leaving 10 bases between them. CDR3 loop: CASSLGTYTGELFF. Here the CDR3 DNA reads TGCGCCAGCAGCCTCGGGACTTACACCGGGGAGCTGTTTTTT.

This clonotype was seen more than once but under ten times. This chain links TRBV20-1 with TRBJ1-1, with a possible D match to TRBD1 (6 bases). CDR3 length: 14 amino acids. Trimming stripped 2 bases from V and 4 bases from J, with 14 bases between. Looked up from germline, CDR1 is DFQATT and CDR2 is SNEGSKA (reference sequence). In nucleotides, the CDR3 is TGCAGTGCTAGATTCAGGGGATCCTTCACTGAAGCTTTCTTT. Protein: CSARFRGSFTEAFF.

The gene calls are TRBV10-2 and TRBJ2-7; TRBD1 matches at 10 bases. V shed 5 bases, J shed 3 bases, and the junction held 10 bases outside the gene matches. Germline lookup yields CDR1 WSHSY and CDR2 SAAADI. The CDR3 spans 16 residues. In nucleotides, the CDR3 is TGCGCCAGCAGTCAATTTGCCGGGACAGGGGTCTACGAGCAGTACTTC. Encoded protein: CASSQFAGTGVYEQYF.

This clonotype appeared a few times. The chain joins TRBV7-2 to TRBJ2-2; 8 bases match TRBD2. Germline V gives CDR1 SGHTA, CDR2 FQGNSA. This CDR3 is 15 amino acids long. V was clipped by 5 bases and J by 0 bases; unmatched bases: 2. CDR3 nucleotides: TGTGCCAGCAGCGCGGGGGGCGCGAACACCGGGGAGCTGTTTTTT. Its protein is CASSAGGANTGELFF. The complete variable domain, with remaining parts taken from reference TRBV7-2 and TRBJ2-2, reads GAGVSQSPSNKVTEKGKDVELRCDPISGHTALYWYRQSLGQGLEFLIYFQGNSAPDKSGLPSDRFSAERTGGSVSTLTIQRTQQEDSAVYLCASSAGGANTGELFFGEGSRLTVL.

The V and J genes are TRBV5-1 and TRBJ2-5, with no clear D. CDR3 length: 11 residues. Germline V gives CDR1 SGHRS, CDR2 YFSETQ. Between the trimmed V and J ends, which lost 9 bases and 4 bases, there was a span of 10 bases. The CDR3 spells CATQLGETQYF. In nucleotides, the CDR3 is TGCGCCACCCAGCTGGGAGAGACCCAGTACTTC.

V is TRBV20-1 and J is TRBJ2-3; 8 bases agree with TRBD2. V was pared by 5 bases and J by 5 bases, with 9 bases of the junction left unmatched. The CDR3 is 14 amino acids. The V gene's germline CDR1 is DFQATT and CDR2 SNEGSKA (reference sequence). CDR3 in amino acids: CSAHGGAGVDTQYF. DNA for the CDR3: TGCAGTGCTCACGGGGGGGCCGGTGTAGATACGCAGTATTTT.

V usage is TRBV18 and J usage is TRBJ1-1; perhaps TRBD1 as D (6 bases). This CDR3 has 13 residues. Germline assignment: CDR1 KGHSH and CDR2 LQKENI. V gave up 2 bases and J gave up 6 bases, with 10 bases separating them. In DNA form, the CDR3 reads TGTGCCAGCTCACCATTCAGGGGCCCTGAAGCTTTCTTT. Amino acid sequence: CASSPFRGPEAFF. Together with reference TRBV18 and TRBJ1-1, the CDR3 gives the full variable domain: NAGVMQNPRHLVRRRGQEARLRCSPMKGHSHVYWYRQLPEEGLKFMVYLQKENIIDESGMPKERFSAEFPKEGPSILRIQQVVRGDSAAYFCASSPFRGPEAFFGQGTRLTVV.

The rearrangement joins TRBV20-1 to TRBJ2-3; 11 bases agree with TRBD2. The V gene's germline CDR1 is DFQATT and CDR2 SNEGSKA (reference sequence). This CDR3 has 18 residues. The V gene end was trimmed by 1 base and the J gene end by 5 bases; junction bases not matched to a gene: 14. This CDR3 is CSARAAGGSGGARDTQYF. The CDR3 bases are TGCAGTGCTAGAGCCGCAGGGGGTAGCGGGGGGGCTAGAGATACGCAGTATTTT.

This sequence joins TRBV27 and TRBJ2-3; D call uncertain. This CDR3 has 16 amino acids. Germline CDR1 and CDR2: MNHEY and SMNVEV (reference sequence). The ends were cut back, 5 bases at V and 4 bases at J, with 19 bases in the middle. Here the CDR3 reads CASSPHGRAHADTQYF. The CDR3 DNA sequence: TGTGCCAGCAGTCCCCACGGTAGGGCGCATGCAGATACGCAGTATTTT.

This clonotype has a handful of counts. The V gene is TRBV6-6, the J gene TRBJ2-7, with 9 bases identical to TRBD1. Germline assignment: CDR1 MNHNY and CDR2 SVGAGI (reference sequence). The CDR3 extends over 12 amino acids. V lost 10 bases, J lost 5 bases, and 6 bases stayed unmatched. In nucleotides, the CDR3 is TGTGCCACGTCCGGGACAGGGAACGAGCAGTACTTC. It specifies CATSGTGNEQYF.

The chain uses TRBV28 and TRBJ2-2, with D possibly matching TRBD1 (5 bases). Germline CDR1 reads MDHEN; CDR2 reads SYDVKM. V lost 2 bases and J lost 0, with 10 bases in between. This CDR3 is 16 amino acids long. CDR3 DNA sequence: TGTGCCAGCAGTTTAAAGGGGATCCCGAACACCGGGGAGCTGTTTTTT. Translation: CASSLKGIPNTGELFF.

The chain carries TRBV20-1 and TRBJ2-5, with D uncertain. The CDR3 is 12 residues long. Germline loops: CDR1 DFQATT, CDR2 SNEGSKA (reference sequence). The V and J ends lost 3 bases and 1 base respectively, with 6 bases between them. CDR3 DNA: TGCAGTGCTAGGGGCTTCCAAGAGACCCAGTACTTC. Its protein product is CSARGFQETQYF.

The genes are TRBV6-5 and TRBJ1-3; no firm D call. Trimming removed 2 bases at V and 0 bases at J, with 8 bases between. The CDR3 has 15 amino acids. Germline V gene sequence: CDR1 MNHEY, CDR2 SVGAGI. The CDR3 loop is CASSYRGDSGNTIYF. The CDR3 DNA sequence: TGTGCCAGCAGTTACCGTGGAGACTCTGGAAACACCATATATTTT.

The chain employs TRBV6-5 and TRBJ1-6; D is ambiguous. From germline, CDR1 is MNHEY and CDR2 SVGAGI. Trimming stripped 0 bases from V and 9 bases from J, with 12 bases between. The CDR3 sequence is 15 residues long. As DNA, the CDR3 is TGTGCCAGCAGTTACTCTGAGGGTAGTAGTTCACCCCTCCACTTT. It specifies CASSYSEGSSSPLHF.

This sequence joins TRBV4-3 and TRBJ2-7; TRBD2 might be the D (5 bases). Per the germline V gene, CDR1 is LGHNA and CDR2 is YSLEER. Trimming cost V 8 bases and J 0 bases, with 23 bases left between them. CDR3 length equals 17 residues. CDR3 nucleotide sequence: TGCGCCAGCTACCTGCTTCTCGACCCGGGAACCTCCTACGAGCAGTACTTC. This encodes CASYLLLDPGTSYEQYF.

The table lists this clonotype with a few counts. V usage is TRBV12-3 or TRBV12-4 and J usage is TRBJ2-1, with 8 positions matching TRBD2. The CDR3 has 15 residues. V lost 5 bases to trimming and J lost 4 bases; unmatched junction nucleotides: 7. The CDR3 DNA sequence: TGTGCCAGCAGTCCCCAGCGGGGGAGGTACAATGAGCAGTTCTTC. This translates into CASSPQRGRYNEQFF.

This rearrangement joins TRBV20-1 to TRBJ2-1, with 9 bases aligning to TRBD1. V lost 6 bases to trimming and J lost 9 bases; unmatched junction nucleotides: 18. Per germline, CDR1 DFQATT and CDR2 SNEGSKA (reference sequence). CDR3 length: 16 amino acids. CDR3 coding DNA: TGCAGTGCCAAACACAACCTTGGGACAGGGCTTGGTGAGCAGTTCTTC. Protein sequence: CSAKHNLGTGLGEQFF.

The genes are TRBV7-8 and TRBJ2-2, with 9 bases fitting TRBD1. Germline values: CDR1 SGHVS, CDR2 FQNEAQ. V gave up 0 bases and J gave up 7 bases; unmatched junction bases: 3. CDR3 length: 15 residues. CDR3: CASSLAGTGFGELFF. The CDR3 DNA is TGTGCCAGCAGCTTAGCCGGGACAGGGTTCGGGGAGCTGTTTTTT.

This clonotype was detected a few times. DNA for the CDR3: TGTGCCAGCAGCTTGGAGGTTCGCAGGCGGGATACGCAGTATTTT. This gives the protein CASSLEVRRRDTQYF. The chain combines TRBV5-5 with TRBJ2-3; D is unresolved. The CDR3 sequence is 15 residues long. V was shortened by 0 bases and J by 6 bases, with 14 bases between the two germline ends. CDR1 is SGHKS, CDR2 YYEKEE, per germline (reference sequence).

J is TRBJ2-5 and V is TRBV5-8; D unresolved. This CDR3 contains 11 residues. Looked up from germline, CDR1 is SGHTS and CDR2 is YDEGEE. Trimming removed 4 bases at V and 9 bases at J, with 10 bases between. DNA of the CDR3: TGTGCCAGCAGCCCCGGGCGCCCCCAGTACTTC. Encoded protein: CASSPGRPQYF.

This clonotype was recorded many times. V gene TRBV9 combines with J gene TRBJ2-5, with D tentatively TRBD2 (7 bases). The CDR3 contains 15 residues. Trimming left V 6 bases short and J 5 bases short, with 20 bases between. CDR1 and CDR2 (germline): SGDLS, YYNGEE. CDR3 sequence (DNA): TGTGCCAGCACTCGGTGGGGCGGGGGCCAGGAGACCCAGTACTTC. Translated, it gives CASTRWGGGQETQYF.

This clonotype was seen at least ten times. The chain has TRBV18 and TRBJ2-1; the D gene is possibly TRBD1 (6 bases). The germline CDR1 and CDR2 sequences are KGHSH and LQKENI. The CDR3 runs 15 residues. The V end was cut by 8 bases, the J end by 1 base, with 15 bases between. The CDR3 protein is CASSPGRGSYNEQFF. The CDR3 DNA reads TGTGCCAGCAGTCCCGGTAGGGGGTCCTACAATGAGCAGTTCTTC.

This CDR3 is CASTKDYNEQFF. DNA for the CDR3: TGTGCCAGCACAAAGGATTACAATGAGCAGTTCTTC. The rearrangement links TRBV6-2 or TRBV6-3 to TRBJ2-1; D is unresolved. The germline gives CDR1 MNHEY, CDR2 SVGEGT. V lost 7 bases and J 4 bases, leaving 8 bases between the germline ends. The CDR3 loop spans 12 amino acids.

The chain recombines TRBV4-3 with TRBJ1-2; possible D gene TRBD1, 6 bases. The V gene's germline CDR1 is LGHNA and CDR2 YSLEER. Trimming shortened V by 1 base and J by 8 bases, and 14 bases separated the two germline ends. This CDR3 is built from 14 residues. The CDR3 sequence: CASSQGIRGHGYTF. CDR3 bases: TGCGCCAGCAGCCAAGGAATCAGGGGACACGGCTACACCTTC.

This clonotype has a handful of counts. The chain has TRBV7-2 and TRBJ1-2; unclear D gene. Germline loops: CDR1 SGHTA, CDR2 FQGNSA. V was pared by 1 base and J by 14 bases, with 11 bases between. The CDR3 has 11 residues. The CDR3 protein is CASSLGARRTF. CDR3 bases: TGTGCCAGCAGCTTAGGGGCCAGGCGTACCTTC.